These 16 T cell receptor beta chains were all obtained from the same sample, sequenced in a study of T-cell memory formation after mild COVID-19. Each CDR3 protein gets one entry after TCRdb re-called the 5' RACE reads with MiXCR. The profile shows about 360,000 distinct CDR3 sequences, 10% to 15% of them singletons. Sequenced sample: PBMCs or a T cell subset sorted from them (not recorded which). The receptors were sampled from a man aged 18-30 years who had mild COVID-19 (a few samples of this study predate the infection). Cell type and time point are not known.

A single count supports this clonotype. The chain carries TRBV7-6 and TRBJ1-1; 7 nucleotides align to TRBD1. Trimming removed 5 bases from V and 5 bases from J; junction bases left unmatched: 8. CDR1 and CDR2 (germline): SGHVS, FNYEAQ. This CDR3 comprises 14 residues. The CDR3 loop is CASSRQGLSTEAFF. Here the CDR3 DNA reads TGTGCCAGCAGCCGACAGGGTTTATCGACTGAAGCTTTCTTT.

The rearrangement uses TRBV14 and TRBJ2-5; D is unclear. The CDR3 covers 14 residues. Per the germline V gene, CDR1 is SGHDN and CDR2 is FVKESK. Trimming removed 1 base at V and 7 bases at J, with 13 bases between. The CDR3 loop is CASSQVSLLGTQYF. The CDR3, as DNA: TGTGCCAGCAGCCAAGTATCCCTCCTTGGGACCCAGTACTTC.

A few counts support this clonotype. The V gene is TRBV5-1, the J gene TRBJ2-2, with TRBD2 matching 7 bases. Germline CDR1 and CDR2: SGHRS and YFSETQ. Trimming took 4 bases from V and 7 from J; bases not matched to a gene: 7. This CDR3 has 14 amino acids. The CDR3 reads CASSAGQRGGELFF. The CDR3 bases are TGCGCCAGCAGCGCCGGGCAGCGGGGCGGGGAGCTGTTTTTT.

The chain is built from TRBV12-3 or TRBV12-4 and TRBJ1-1; 7 nucleotides align to TRBD1. The CDR3 loop spans 13 amino acids. Trimming took 6 bases from V and 5 from J; bases not matched to a gene: 6. CDR3 DNA: TGTGCCAGCAGCCCAGGGGGTTGGACTGAAGCTTTCTTT. Its translation: CASSPGGWTEAFF.

The chain links TRBV28 to TRBJ1-5; D may be TRBD1 (5 bases). Looked up from germline, CDR1 is MDHEN and CDR2 is SYDVKM. V lost 4 bases, J lost 8 bases, and 18 bases lay in between. The CDR3 runs to 15 residues. CDR3 bases: TGTGCCAGCAGTTCACTCCGGGGGAGCGCGGAGCCCCAGCATTTT. It translates to CASSSLRGSAEPQHF.

This clonotype was picked up many times. This chain uses TRBV7-9 with TRBJ1-1; TRBD1 matches at 10 bases. After removal of 5 bases from V and 5 bases from J, the junction contained 8 bases not matched to a gene. The CDR3 totals 15 residues. The germline CDR1 and CDR2 sequences are SEHNR and FQNEAQ (reference sequence). The CDR3 nucleotides read TGTGCCAGCAGCATAGGGACAGGGGTTGGTACTGAAGCTTTCTTT. Translating it yields CASSIGTGVGTEAFF.

The rearrangement uses TRBV12-3 or TRBV12-4 and TRBJ1-1; D may be TRBD1 (6 bases). V shed 6 bases and J shed 0 bases, with 11 bases lying between them. This CDR3 has 14 amino acids. CDR3 protein: CASSSTGMNTEAFF. CDR3 sequence (DNA): TGTGCCAGCAGCTCGACAGGCATGAACACTGAAGCTTTCTTT.

This clonotype was observed a handful of times. This sequence joins TRBV6-2 or TRBV6-3 and TRBJ2-5; TRBD2 aligns across 11 bases. Germline V lookup: CDR1 MNHEY, CDR2 SVGEGT. The V segment lost 8 bases and the J segment 7 bases; nucleotides outside the gene matches: 6. The CDR3 totals 13 residues. This CDR3 is CASRSGGAATQYF. CDR3 bases: TGTGCCAGCCGTAGCGGGGGGGCGGCGACCCAGTACTTC.

This clonotype was seen only a few times. The genes are TRBV7-2 and TRBJ2-3, with TRBD2 matching over 8 bases. V trimming: 5 bases; J trimming: 3 bases; junction bases outside the gene matches: 7. CDR1 is SGHTA, CDR2 FQGNSA, per germline. The length of the CDR3 is 15 residues. The DNA of the CDR3 is TGTGCCAGCAGCGAGCGGGGGTTTGGGACAGATACGCAGTATTTT. Translated: CASSERGFGTDTQYF.

The sample holds a few counts of this clonotype. The genes are TRBV5-1 and TRBJ2-7, with D unresolved. The V end lost 0 bases, the J end lost 0 bases, and 7 bases lay between the germline ends. The CDR3 has 14 amino acids. CDR1 is SGHRS, CDR2 YFSETQ, per germline. The CDR3 spells CASSLEQYSYEQYF. The CDR3 coding sequence is TGCGCCAGCAGCTTGGAACAGTACTCCTACGAGCAGTACTTC. Based on the CDR3 plus reference TRBV5-1 and TRBJ2-7, the full variable domain is KAGVTQTPRYLIKTRGQQVTLSCSPISGHRSVSWYQQTPGQGLQFLFEYFSETQRNKGNFPGRFSGRQFSNSRSEMNVSTLELGDSALYLCASSLEQYSYEQYFGPGTRLTVT.

The J gene is TRBJ1-2, the V gene TRBV5-1, with a tentative D call TRBD1 (5 bases). Trimming removed 0 bases from V and 6 bases from J, with 12 bases in between. Germline V lookup: CDR1 SGHRS, CDR2 YFSETQ. CDR3 size: 14 residues. The CDR3 region has the DNA TGCGCCAGCAGCTTGGCGGGGCCCTCCGATGGCTACACCTTC. Its translation is CASSLAGPSDGYTF. The complete variable domain, with remaining parts taken from reference TRBV5-1 and TRBJ1-2, reads KAGVTQTPRYLIKTRGQQVTLSCSPISGHRSVSWYQQTPGQGLQFLFEYFSETQRNKGNFPGRFSGRQFSNSRSEMNVSTLELGDSALYLCASSLAGPSDGYTFGSGTRLTVV.

In its sample, this clonotype was seen a few times. This sequence joins TRBV6-5 and TRBJ1-5; D remains unclear. This CDR3 spans 11 amino acids. Per germline, CDR1 MNHEY and CDR2 SVGAGI. V was shortened by 7 bases and J by 9 bases, with 10 bases between the two germline ends. The CDR3 here is CASIEKAPQHF. CDR3 in DNA: TGTGCCAGCATCGAAAAGGCGCCCCAGCATTTT.

This clonotype was counted between two and nine times. The rearrangement joins TRBV7-6 to TRBJ2-2; 8 bases map to TRBD1. Per germline, CDR1 SGHVS and CDR2 FNYEAQ. The CDR3 sequence is 17 residues long. V trimming: 5 bases; J trimming: 6 bases; junction bases outside the gene matches: 14. CDR3 in amino acids: CASSPGAGQVLSGELFF. In DNA form, the CDR3 reads TGTGCCAGCAGCCCGGGGGCGGGACAGGTGCTTTCCGGGGAGCTGTTTTTT.

This clonotype occurred many times. One end of the junction fails to match germline, which may point to a read error. This chain links TRBV4-3 with TRBJ2-5; TRBD1 is a possible D gene (6 bases). Germline values: CDR1 LGHNA, CDR2 YSLEER. CDR3 length: 13 residues. The CDR3, as DNA: TGTGCCAGCAGCCAAGACAGGAGGGAGACCCAGTACTTC. Translated: CASSQDRRETQYF.

The chain carries TRBV7-2 and TRBJ2-2; no clear D gene. The CDR3 consists of 14 residues. Germline V gene sequence: CDR1 SGHTA, CDR2 FQGNSA. Trimming shortened V by 5 bases and J by 4 bases, and 11 bases separated the two germline ends. CDR3 loop: CASSRIRLTGELFF. The CDR3 DNA is TGTGCCAGCAGCCGAATAAGACTCACCGGGGAGCTGTTTTTT.

There are many counts of this clonotype. The chain uses TRBV5-1 and TRBJ2-7; the D is unclear. The CDR3 extends over 13 amino acids. Trimming pared 0 bases from V and 5 bases from J, leaving 9 bases between. Germline loops: CDR1 SGHRS, CDR2 YFSETQ. In nucleotides, the CDR3 is TGCGCCAGCAGCTTGGAAATACCGGACGAGCAGTACTTC. Translating gives CASSLEIPDEQYF.